This TCR beta chain was identified during a study of tumor and adjacent non-tumor tissue in lung cancer. RNA was extracted from bulk tissue without any cell sorting. The CDR3 is 14 residues long. Germline V gene sequence: CDR1 SGHRS, CDR2 YFSETQ. This clonotype has more than one count but fewer than ten. Its antigen is undetermined. A clone one base away is much larger, so this may be a read error. TCRbeta libraries were built with three rounds of nested PCR, modified from ARM-PCR. TCRdb re-analysed the multiplex PCR reads in MiXCR, keeping a single row per CDR3 protein. The table shows about 68,000 distinct CDR3 sequences, with roughly three fifths occurring only once. Study-wide results and caveats: Normal lung showed higher cumulative top 100 clone frequency than tumor. TCR diversity was significantly greater in tumor than normal lung tissue.

This receptor was obtained from a man aged 50-59 years with non-small cell lung cancer. The sample comprised lung tumor tissue. The rearrangement uses TRBV5-1 and TRBJ2-5; a possible D gene is TRBD2 (6 bases). CDR3 coding DNA: TGCGCCAACAGCTTCACGATAGCGGAAGAGACCCAGTACTTC. Its translation is CANSFTIAEETQYF.